What follows is one T cell receptor (beta chain) and its context. Original handling: Reference gene primer amplification gave estimated nucleated cell counts. Sequenced by immunoSEQ multiplex PCR; TCRdb stores in-frame clones only, minus some. V and J calls and clone size are given by that table; D and trimming were obtained from the DNA. The sample consists of about 74,000 clones, around nine tenths of them appearing once. This sample was taken from a study of blood T cell repertoires in COVID-19. Whole-study context: COVID-19 samples from acute and convalescent phases originated in the United States, Italy and Spain. T cells, B-cell-depleted T cells, or PBMCs supplied cDNA or gDNA.

This CDR3 contains 20 residues. Per germline, CDR1 MGHRA and CDR2 YSYEKL. Trimming removed 1 base from V and 1 base from J; junction bases left unmatched: 15. The rearrangement links TRBV4-1 to TRBJ2-2, with TRBD2 matching 7 bases. The sequence derives from a human donor in a cohort sampled during active COVID-19. The sample was peripheral blood. For the CDR3, the DNA is TGCGCCAGCAGCCAAGTCCGATTGCTGGCGGGAGAGGGGAACACCGGGGAGCTGTTTTTT. Residues: CASSQVRLLAGEGNTGELFF.